Below are 8 T cell receptor beta chains sequenced from a single sample in a study of blood T cell repertoires in COVID-19. Assay used: immunoSEQ multiplex PCR; TCRdb lists only in-frame clones, some missing. Of 250,000 to 400,000 clones in the sample, roughly 90% were seen once. Source material: peripheral blood. These receptors came from a woman under 40 with COVID-19, enrolled during active disease.

This sequence joins TRBV3-1 (or the pseudogene TRBV3-2) and TRBJ1-2, with 8 bases that match TRBD1. V trimming: 0 bases; J trimming: 7 bases; junction bases outside the gene matches: 13. The CDR3 spans 17 residues. CDR1 LGHDT and CDR2 YNNKEL come from the germline V gene (reference sequence). CDR3 nucleotides: TGTGCCAGCAGCCAAGACCGCGGGTCAGGGGGCGGAGGTGGCTACACCTTC. Protein product: CASSQDRGSGGGGGYTF.

The count of this clone is one. The J gene is TRBJ1-2, the V gene TRBV7-8; D is uncertain. V lost 5 bases and J 8 bases, leaving 18 bases between the germline ends. Germline V lookup: CDR1 SGHVS, CDR2 FQNEAQ. CDR3 length: 14 residues. The CDR3 DNA reads as TGTGCCAGCAGCCCCGTGGGCGATGGCCGAGGCTACACCTTC. Encoded protein: CASSPVGDGRGYTF.

V usage is TRBV12-5 and J usage is TRBJ1-2; 7 nucleotides align to TRBD1. This CDR3 region has 14 residues. V trimming: 0 bases; J trimming: 5 bases; junction bases outside the gene matches: 3. The germline CDR1 and CDR2 sequences are LGHNT and FRNRAP. The CDR3 loop reads CASGLVPTGYGYTF. CDR3 nucleotide sequence: TGTGCTAGTGGTTTGGTTCCGACAGGGTATGGCTACACCTTC.

This clone was recorded only once. The chain joins TRBV2 to TRBJ1-2, with no clear D. The CDR3 is 12 amino acids. CDR1 is SNHLY and CDR2 is FYNNEI in the germline V gene. Trimming shortened V by 3 bases and J by 2 bases, and 4 bases separated the two germline ends. CDR3 sequence: CASSDFNYGYTF. CDR3 sequence (DNA): TGTGCCAGCAGTGACTTCAACTATGGCTACACCTTC.

This clone was seen once. The genes are TRBV3-1 (or the pseudogene TRBV3-2) and TRBJ1-6, with D tentatively TRBD1 (5 bases). The V end lost 1 base, the J end lost 0 bases, and 10 bases lay between the germline ends. The CDR3 has 17 amino acids. Germline V gene lookup returns CDR1 LGHDT and CDR2 YNNKEL (reference sequence). The chain's CDR3 is CASSQGQLSSYNSPLHF. The CDR3 DNA reads TGTGCCAGCAGCCAAGGACAGCTTAGCTCCTATAATTCACCCCTCCACTTT.

This sequence joins TRBV19 and TRBJ2-4, with 9 bases that match TRBD1. The length of the CDR3 is 11 residues. CDR1 and CDR2 (germline): LNHDA, SQIVND (reference sequence). The V and J ends lost 4 bases and 14 bases, in that order; junction bases with no gene match: 3. The DNA for the CDR3 is TGTGCCAGTAGTAACCGGGACAGGGAGTACTTC. It codes for CASSNRDREYF.

The V call is TRBV28, the J call TRBJ2-7, with TRBD2 identical over 7 bases. Trimming removed 4 bases from V and 5 bases from J; junction bases left unmatched: 5. In germline, CDR1 is MDHEN, CDR2 SYDVKM. This CDR3 region has 13 residues. The CDR3 spells CASSYPGLNEQYF. CDR3 bases: TGTGCCAGCAGTTATCCGGGACTAAACGAGCAGTACTTC.

This clone has just one count. The J gene is TRBJ1-1, the V gene TRBV7-9, with 10 bases identical to TRBD1. The CDR3 runs to 15 residues. V lost 5 bases, J lost 4 bases, and 7 bases stayed unmatched. The germline CDR1 and CDR2 sequences are SEHNR and FQNEAQ (reference sequence). The CDR3 DNA reads TGTGCCAGCAGCATTCGACAGGGGGCAGTCACTGAAGCTTTCTTT. Its translation: CASSIRQGAVTEAFF.